This TCR beta chain was sequenced during a study of T cell responses to AZD1222 COVID-19 vaccine. Study results and limitations: Seropositive AZD1222 recipients at baseline numbered only six or seven. Donors, mostly white British, included more females; clonal diversity was possibly underestimated. Only after the peak T cell response were repertoires sampled.

Germline-derived CDR1 and CDR2 are SNHLY and FYNNEI. The CDR3 has 13 amino acids. Trimming removed 3 bases at V and 3 bases at J, with 9 bases between. The table came from immunoSEQ multiplex PCR; TCRdb's copy has only in-frame clones and leaves some out. The repertoire includes approximately 150,000 clones, just over 90% of them detected once, and roughly 2.5% sits in the top ten. A remark on this clone: As yet, its antigen is unknown.

Source: peripheral blood, taken on day 0 of AZD1222 vaccination. The chain uses TRBV2 and TRBJ2-7, with D unclear. This sequence originates from an adult in good health. CDR3 in amino acids: CASSEQTIYEQYF. CDR3 coding DNA: TGTGCCAGCAGTGAGCAGACAATCTACGAGCAGTACTTC.